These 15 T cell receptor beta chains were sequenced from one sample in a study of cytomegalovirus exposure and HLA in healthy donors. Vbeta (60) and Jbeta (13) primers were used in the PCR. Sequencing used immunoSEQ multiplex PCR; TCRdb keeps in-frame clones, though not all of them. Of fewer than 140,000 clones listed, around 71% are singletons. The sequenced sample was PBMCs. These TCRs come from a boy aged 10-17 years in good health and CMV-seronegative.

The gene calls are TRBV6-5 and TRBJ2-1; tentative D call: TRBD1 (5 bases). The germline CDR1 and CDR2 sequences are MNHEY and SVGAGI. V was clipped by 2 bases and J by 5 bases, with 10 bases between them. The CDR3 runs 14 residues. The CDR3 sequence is CASSYPGPDNEQFF. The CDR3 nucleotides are TGTGCCAGCAGTTACCCAGGGCCGGACAATGAGCAGTTCTTC.

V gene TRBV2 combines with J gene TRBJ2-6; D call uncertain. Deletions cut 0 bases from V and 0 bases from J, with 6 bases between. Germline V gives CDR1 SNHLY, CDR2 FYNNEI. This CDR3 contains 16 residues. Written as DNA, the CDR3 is TGTGCCAGCAGTGAAGCTACGGTCTCTGGGGCCAACGTCCTGACTTTC. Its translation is CASSEATVSGANVLTF.

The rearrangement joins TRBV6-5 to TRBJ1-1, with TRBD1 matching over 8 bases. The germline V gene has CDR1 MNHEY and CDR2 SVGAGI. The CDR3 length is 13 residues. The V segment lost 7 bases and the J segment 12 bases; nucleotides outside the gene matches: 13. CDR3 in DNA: TGTGCCAGCACAATCGGGGTGACAGGGGTTTCTTTCTTT. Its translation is CASTIGVTGVSFF.

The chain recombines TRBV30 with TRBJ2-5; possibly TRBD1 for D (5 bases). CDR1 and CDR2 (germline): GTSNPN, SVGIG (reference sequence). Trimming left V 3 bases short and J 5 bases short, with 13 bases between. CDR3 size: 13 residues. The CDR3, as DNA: TGTGCCTGGAGGCCTCAGGGTCCCGAGACCCAGTACTTC. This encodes CAWRPQGPETQYF.

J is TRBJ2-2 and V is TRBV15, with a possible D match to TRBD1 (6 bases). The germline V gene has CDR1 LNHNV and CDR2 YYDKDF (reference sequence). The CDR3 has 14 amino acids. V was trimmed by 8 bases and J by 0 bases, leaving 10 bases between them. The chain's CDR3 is CATSGTPNTGELFF. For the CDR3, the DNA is TGTGCCACCTCCGGGACACCGAACACCGGGGAGCTGTTTTTT. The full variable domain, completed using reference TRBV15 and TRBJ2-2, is DAMVIQNPRYQVTQFGKPVTLSCSQTLNHNVMYWYQQKSSQAPKLLFHYYDKDFNNEADTPDNFQSRRPNTSFCFLDIRSPGLGDTAMYLCATSGTPNTGELFFGEGSRLTVL.

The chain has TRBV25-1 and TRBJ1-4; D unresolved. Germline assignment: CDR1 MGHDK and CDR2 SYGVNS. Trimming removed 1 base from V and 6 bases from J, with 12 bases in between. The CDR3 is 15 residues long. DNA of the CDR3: TGTGCCAGCAGTGAATTCGCCGGGTACCATGAAAAACTGTTTTTT. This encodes CASSEFAGYHEKLFF.

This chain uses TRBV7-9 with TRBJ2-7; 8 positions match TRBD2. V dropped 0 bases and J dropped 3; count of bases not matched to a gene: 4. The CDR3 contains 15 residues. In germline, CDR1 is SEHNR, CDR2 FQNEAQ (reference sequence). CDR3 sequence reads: CASSLASGAIYEQYF. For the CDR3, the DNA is TGTGCCAGCAGCTTAGCTAGCGGGGCGATCTACGAGCAGTACTTC.

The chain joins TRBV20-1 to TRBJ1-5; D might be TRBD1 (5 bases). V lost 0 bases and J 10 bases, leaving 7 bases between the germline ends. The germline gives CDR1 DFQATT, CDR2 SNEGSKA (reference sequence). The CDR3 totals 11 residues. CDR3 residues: CSAREGGPQHF. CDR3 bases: TGCAGTGCTAGAGAGGGGGGACCCCAGCATTTT.

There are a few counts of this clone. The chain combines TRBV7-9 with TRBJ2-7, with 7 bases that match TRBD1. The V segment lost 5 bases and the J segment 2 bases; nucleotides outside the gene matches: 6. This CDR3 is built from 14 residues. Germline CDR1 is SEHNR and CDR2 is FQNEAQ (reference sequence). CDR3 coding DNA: TGTGCCAGCAGCCTACCGGGACAGACCTACGAGCAGTACTTC. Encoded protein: CASSLPGQTYEQYF.

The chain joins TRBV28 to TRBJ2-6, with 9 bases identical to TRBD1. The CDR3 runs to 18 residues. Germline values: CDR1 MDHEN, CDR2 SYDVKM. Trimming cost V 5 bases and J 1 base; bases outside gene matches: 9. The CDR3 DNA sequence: TGTGCCAGCAGTATGGGACAGGGTCTAAATTCTGGGGCCAACGTCCTGACTTTC. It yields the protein CASSMGQGLNSGANVLTF.

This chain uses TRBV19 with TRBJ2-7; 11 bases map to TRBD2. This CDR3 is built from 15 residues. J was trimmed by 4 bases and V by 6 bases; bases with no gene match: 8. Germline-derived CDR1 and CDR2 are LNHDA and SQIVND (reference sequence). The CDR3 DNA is TGTGCCAGTAGCAGATCGACTAGCGGGGTATACGAGCAGTACTTC. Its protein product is CASSRSTSGVYEQYF.

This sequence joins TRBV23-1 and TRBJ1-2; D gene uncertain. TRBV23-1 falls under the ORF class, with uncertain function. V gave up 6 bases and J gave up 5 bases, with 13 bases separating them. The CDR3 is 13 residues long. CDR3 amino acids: CASRAADPYGYTF. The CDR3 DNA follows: TGCGCCAGCAGGGCTGCGGATCCTTATGGCTACACCTTC.

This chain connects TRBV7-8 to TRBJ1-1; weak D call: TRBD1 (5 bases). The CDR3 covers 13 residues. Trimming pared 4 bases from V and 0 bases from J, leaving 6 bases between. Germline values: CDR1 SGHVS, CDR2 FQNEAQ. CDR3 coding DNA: TGTGCCAGCAGCTGGGACTTGAACACTGAAGCTTTCTTT. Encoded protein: CASSWDLNTEAFF.

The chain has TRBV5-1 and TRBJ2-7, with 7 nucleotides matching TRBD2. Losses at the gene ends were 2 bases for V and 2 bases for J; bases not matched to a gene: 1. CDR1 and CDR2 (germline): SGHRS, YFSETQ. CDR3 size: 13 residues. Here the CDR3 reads CASSLAGTYEQYF. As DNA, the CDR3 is TGCGCCAGCAGCTTAGCGGGAACCTACGAGCAGTACTTC.

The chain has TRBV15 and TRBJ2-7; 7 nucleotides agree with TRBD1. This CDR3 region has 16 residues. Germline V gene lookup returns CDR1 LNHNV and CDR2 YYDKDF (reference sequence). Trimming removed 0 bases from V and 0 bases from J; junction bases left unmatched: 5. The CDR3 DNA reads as TGTGCCACCAGCAGAGATAAGGGGACAGTCTCCTACGAGCAGTACTTC. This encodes CATSRDKGTVSYEQYF.